This passage covers 32 T cell receptor beta chains from one sample sequenced in a study of T cells in Graves' hyperthyroidism and ophthalmopathy (dated by TCRdb to the late 2010s). The receptor library was made with multiplex PCR. TCRdb shows the sequencer as Illumina HiSeq 2000. The TCR beta CDR3 regions were amplified from the RNA transcripts. For the first round of RT-PCR on the TCR CDR3, the HTBI primer set was used together with the Qiagen OneStep RT-PCR kit. TCRdb trimmed the raw reads at Q25, called clones with MiXCR and kept productive beta chains. For every CDR3 protein sequence, its rows merge into one entry that carries the most common genes and DNA. The sample table shows some 600,000 distinct CDR3 sequences, and around 14% are seen once. More than 5% of the sample rests with the top ten. Sample: blood. The receptors stem from a woman younger than 45 with Graves' hyperthyroidism that later progressed to Graves' ophthalmopathy.

The sample holds a few counts of this clonotype. The chain couples TRBV30 to TRBJ1-4; 8 nucleotides align to TRBD1. The ends lost 2 bases at V and 6 bases at J; junction bases unmatched: 5. Germline CDR1 and CDR2: GTSNPN and SVGIG (reference sequence). CDR3 size: 14 residues. The CDR3 sequence is CAWSTQGADEKLFF. CDR3 nucleotide sequence: TGTGCCTGGAGTACTCAGGGGGCTGATGAAAAACTGTTTTTT.

This clonotype was recorded many times. The V call is TRBV6-2 or TRBV6-3, the J call TRBJ2-1; weak D call: TRBD2 (6 bases). The CDR3 has 17 amino acids. V lost 2 bases and J 0 bases, leaving 14 bases between the germline ends. Germline V gene sequence: CDR1 MNHEY, CDR2 SVGEGT. The CDR3: CASSYPPQRVSYNEQFF. CDR3 nucleotides: TGTGCCAGCAGTTACCCACCCCAGCGGGTCTCCTACAATGAGCAGTTCTTC.

V is TRBV5-5 and J is TRBJ2-4; D ambiguous. Trimming removed 4 bases at V and 4 bases at J, with 15 bases between. The V gene's germline CDR1 is SGHKS and CDR2 YYEKEE (reference sequence). The CDR3 contains 15 residues. The CDR3, as DNA: TGTGCCAGCAGCGTCGAAGGGATCCCTAAAAACATTCAGTACTTC. Translated: CASSVEGIPKNIQYF.

This clonotype has more than one count but fewer than ten. The chain combines TRBV5-1 with TRBJ1-4, with 8 bases aligning to TRBD1. Germline CDR1 SGHRS, CDR2 YFSETQ. The CDR3 spans 17 residues. V shed 0 bases, J shed 10 bases, and the junction held 14 bases outside the gene matches. Here the CDR3 reads CASSLELAVDRGGKLFF. CDR3 bases: TGCGCCAGCAGCTTGGAATTGGCCGTAGACAGGGGAGGAAAACTGTTTTTT.

This clonotype was detected only a few times. V gene TRBV3-1 combines with J gene TRBJ2-1; 11 nucleotides agree with TRBD2. The J segment lost 8 bases and the V segment lost 0 bases, leaving 6 bases of the junction unmatched. This CDR3 has 16 residues. CDR1 is LGHDT and CDR2 is YNNKEL in the germline V gene (reference sequence). CDR3 bases: TGTGCCAGCAGCCAAGATTTACTAGCGGGAGCCCATGAGCAGTTCTTC. This encodes CASSQDLLAGAHEQFF.

This clonotype was detected ten times or more. V and J are TRBV11-3 and TRBJ1-2; 9 bases match TRBD1. Trimming at V came to 5 bases and at J to 2 bases, leaving 6 bases not matched to a gene. The germline CDR1 and CDR2 sequences are SGHNT and YENEEA. The CDR3 contains 15 residues. The CDR3 DNA reads as TGTGCCAGCAGCCCTGGGACAGGGATCAACTATGGCTACACCTTC. Amino acid sequence: CASSPGTGINYGYTF.

In its sample, this clonotype was seen many times. The chain joins TRBV7-6 to TRBJ1-5; D ambiguous. This CDR3 is built from 14 residues. V was shortened by 3 bases and J by 0 bases, with 6 bases between the two germline ends. Germline V gene sequence: CDR1 SGHVS, CDR2 FNYEAQ. The CDR3 region is CASSFAGSNQPQHF. Written as DNA, the CDR3 is TGTGCCAGCAGCTTTGCGGGTAGCAATCAGCCCCAGCATTTT.

The rearrangement links TRBV25-1 to TRBJ1-2; possibly TRBD1 for D (5 bases). Trimming took off 5 bases at V and 0 bases at J, with 16 bases between the two ends. Looked up from germline, CDR1 is MGHDK and CDR2 is SYGVNS. This CDR3 has 16 amino acids. DNA of the CDR3: TGTGCCAGCAGTCGGGGCCGGGGGTCTACTAACTATGGCTACACCTTC. Its protein is CASSRGRGSTNYGYTF.

This clonotype came up many times. The chain has TRBV27 and TRBJ1-2; the D gene is possibly TRBD1 (5 bases). This CDR3 contains 13 residues. CDR1 and CDR2 (germline): MNHEY, SMNVEV (reference sequence). V was shortened by 1 base and J by 8 bases, with 11 bases between the two germline ends. The CDR3 region has the DNA TGTGCCAGCAGTTTATTGGGACGGGGAGGCTACACCTTC. Protein product: CASSLLGRGGYTF.

The sample holds many counts of this clonotype. The genes are TRBV5-1 and TRBJ2-1, with D maybe TRBD2 (7 bases). The CDR3 loop spans 15 amino acids. CDR1 SGHRS and CDR2 YFSETQ come from the germline V gene. Trimming removed 0 bases at V and 2 bases at J, with 9 bases between. The CDR3 sequence is CASSLVGGAYNEQFF. CDR3 nucleotide sequence: TGCGCCAGCAGCTTGGTAGGGGGGGCCTACAATGAGCAGTTCTTC.

This clonotype was seen a handful of times. The CDR3 sequence: CASNPFNRVSTDTQYF. CDR3 sequence (DNA): TGTGCCAGCAATCCCTTTAATAGGGTTTCCACAGATACGCAGTATTTT. The chain joins TRBV2 to TRBJ2-3; D not certain. The CDR3 is made up of 16 amino acids. Germline assignment: CDR1 SNHLY and CDR2 FYNNEI. V lost 7 bases and J lost 2, with 19 bases in between.

This clonotype has more than one count but fewer than ten. V is TRBV12-5 and J is TRBJ2-7; D gene uncertain. The CDR3 runs 18 residues. Trimming cost V 0 bases and J 1 base, with 19 bases left between them. Germline V gene sequence: CDR1 LGHNT, CDR2 FRNRAP. CDR3 loop: CASGLVPVSERSSYEQYF. CDR3 in DNA: TGTGCTAGTGGTTTGGTACCAGTATCTGAGAGATCATCCTACGAGCAGTACTTC. Filled out from reference TRBV12-5 and TRBJ2-7, the complete variable domain reads DARVTQTPRHKVTEMGQEVTMRCQPILGHNTVFWYRQTMMQGLELLAYFRNRAPLDDSGMPKDRFSAEMPDATLATLKIQPSEPRDSAVYFCASGLVPVSERSSYEQYFGPGTRLTVT.

The chain recombines TRBV3-1 with TRBJ2-7, with D possibly matching TRBD2 (6 bases). The CDR3 is made up of 12 amino acids. Germline V gene sequence: CDR1 LGHDT, CDR2 YNNKEL (reference sequence). The V end was cut by 4 bases, the J end by 5 bases, with 9 bases between. CDR3 protein: CASSRREDEQYF. The DNA for the CDR3 is TGTGCCAGCAGCCGGAGGGAGGACGAGCAGTACTTC.

As concerns this clonotype: A much larger clonotype is one base distant, so this may be a read error. V usage is TRBV27 and J usage is TRBJ2-1; 7 bases are shared with TRBD2. The length of the CDR3 is 16 residues. V was pared by 6 bases and J by 8 bases, with 16 bases of the junction left unmatched. CDR1 MNHEY and CDR2 SMNVEV come from the germline V gene (reference sequence). The CDR3: CASSPGGGRDNDEQFF. CDR3 in DNA: TGTGCCAGCAGCCCGGGGGGTGGGAGGGATAACGATGAGCAGTTCTTC.

This clonotype was seen repeatedly, ten times or more. The DNA of the CDR3 is TGTGCCTGGAATGGGGGCTCGTGGCAGGAAGCTTTCTTT. This encodes CAWNGGSWQEAFF. V usage is TRBV30 and J usage is TRBJ1-1; D is perhaps TRBD1 (6 bases). The CDR3 loop spans 13 amino acids. Per the germline V gene, CDR1 is GTSNPN and CDR2 is SVGIG (reference sequence). Trimming removed 4 bases from V and 8 bases from J, with 17 bases in between. The full variable domain, its missing parts supplied by reference TRBV30 and TRBJ1-1, is SQTIHQWPATLVQPVGSPLSLECTVEGTSNPNLYWYRQAAGRGLQLLFYSVGIGQISSEVPQNLSASRPQDRQFILSSKKLLLSDSGFYLCAWNGGSWQEAFFGQGTRLTVV.

This clonotype was counted at least ten times. The genes are TRBV20-1 and TRBJ2-1; 10 bases map to TRBD2. Unmatched junction bases numbered 6, after V lost 0 bases and J lost 4 bases. The CDR3 length is 16 residues. Germline CDR1 and CDR2: DFQATT and SNEGSKA (reference sequence). CDR3 DNA: TGCAGTGCTAGAGATCGAGCGGGAGGGCTTTACAATGAGCAGTTCTTC. Translating gives CSARDRAGGLYNEQFF.

This clonotype was observed many times. This chain joins TRBV12-3 or TRBV12-4 and TRBJ1-5; 8 bases are a match to TRBD1. The CDR3 consists of 17 residues. The V segment lost 7 bases and the J segment 3 bases; nucleotides outside the gene matches: 14. Here the CDR3 DNA reads TGTGCCAGCACCCGGACAGGGAAGAATCGGGACAATCAGCCCCAGCATTTT. It specifies CASTRTGKNRDNQPQHF.

The sample holds many counts of this clonotype. The J gene is TRBJ1-3, the V gene TRBV3-1; the D gene is possibly TRBD1 (6 bases). This CDR3 contains 15 residues. Trimming took 1 base from V and 3 from J, leaving 10 bases between them. The germline CDR1 and CDR2 sequences are LGHDT and YNNKEL (reference sequence). The DNA for the CDR3 is TGTGCCAGCAGCCAAGGGGGGCTAAGTGGAAACACCATATATTTT. This sequence encodes CASSQGGLSGNTIYF.

This clonotype occurred a few times. A much larger clone lies a single base off, so this may be a read error. The chain is built from TRBV27 and TRBJ2-3; D possibly corresponds to TRBD1 (6 bases). This CDR3 has 12 amino acids. Per the germline V gene, CDR1 is MNHEY and CDR2 is SMNVEV (reference sequence). CDR3 DNA: TGTACCAGCAGTCCAGGGGAGGATACGCAGTATTTT. Translated, it gives CTSSPGEDTQYF.

This clonotype has ten or more counts. The CDR3 sequence: CASSPTTGGRSALFF. The CDR3 DNA reads as TGTGCCAGCAGCCCCACGACAGGGGGCCGATCAGCGTTGTTTTTT. V and J are TRBV11-2 and TRBJ2-2; 10 bases are shared with TRBD1. The CDR3 consists of 15 residues. V shed 5 bases and J 15 bases; nucleotides not matched to a gene: 15. In germline, CDR1 is SGHAT, CDR2 FQNNGV.

Concerning this clonotype: A read error is possible here, since a much larger clone lies one base away. This chain connects TRBV9 to TRBJ1-4; no reliable D call. V lost 4 bases and J lost 2, with 18 bases in between. CDR3 length equals 17 residues. Germline V gene data show CDR1 as SGDLS and CDR2 as YYNGEE. The CDR3 region is CASSSRAGSTTNEKLFF. CDR3 bases: TGTGCCAGCAGCTCCCGGGCAGGATCCACGACTAATGAAAAACTGTTTTTT.

In this sample, this clonotype turned up a few times. V and J are TRBV5-6 and TRBJ1-6, with D possibly being TRBD1 (5 bases). The CDR3 is 16 residues long. Trimming cost V 3 bases and J 5 bases, with 15 bases left between them. Germline lookup yields CDR1 SGHDT and CDR2 YYEEEE. CDR3 sequence reads: CASSSIGTANNSPLHF. In DNA, the CDR3 is TGTGCCAGCAGCTCGATCGGGACCGCTAATAATTCACCCCTCCACTTT.

Notes on this clonotype: This may be a read error: a much more frequent sequence differs by one nucleotide. The rearrangement links TRBV12-3 or TRBV12-4 to TRBJ2-1, with TRBD2 identical over 8 bases. V lost 5 bases, J lost 6 bases, and 18 bases stayed unmatched. The CDR3 consists of 18 residues. CDR3 residues: CASSDLPGGGDGGNEQFF. The CDR3 nucleotides are TGTGCCAGCAGTGATTTGCCCGGGGGGGGGGACGGGGGCAATGAGCAGTTCTTC.

This clonotype was seen ten or more times. The J gene is TRBJ1-1, the V gene TRBV5-1, with D unclear. From germline, CDR1 is SGHRS and CDR2 YFSETQ. The length of the CDR3 is 15 residues. Trimming shortened V by 7 bases and J by 0 bases, and 16 bases separated the two germline ends. The DNA of the CDR3 is TGCGCCAGCTCCTCCCGGACGGCAATGAACACTGAAGCTTTCTTT. Translating gives CASSSRTAMNTEAFF.

This clonotype was found many times. The genes are TRBV12-3 or TRBV12-4 and TRBJ1-3; 7 nucleotides agree with TRBD1. This CDR3 spans 15 amino acids. The V and J ends lost 0 bases and 6 bases, in that order; junction bases with no gene match: 5. The CDR3 loop is CASSLADRAANTIYF. CDR3 coding DNA: TGTGCCAGCAGTTTAGCCGACAGGGCGGCAAACACCATATATTTT.

This clonotype was recorded many times. The chain employs TRBV19 and TRBJ1-1, with D possibly being TRBD1 (6 bases). Germline V gene lookup returns CDR1 LNHDA and CDR2 SQIVND (reference sequence). The germline V and J ends were trimmed by 3 bases and 1 base, with 9 bases remaining between them. The CDR3 contains 14 residues. The CDR3 bases are TGTGCCAGTAGTATGGGACACACGAACACTGAAGCTTTCTTT. Encoded protein: CASSMGHTNTEAFF.

This clonotype was recorded at least ten times. The chain joins TRBV12-5 to TRBJ2-5; tentative D call: TRBD2 (6 bases). The length of the CDR3 is 15 residues. V lost 2 bases to trimming and J lost 5 bases, with 15 bases between them. Germline CDR1 reads LGHNT; CDR2 reads FRNRAP. CDR3 amino acids: CASGLYTGRSETQYF. The CDR3 nucleotides read TGTGCTAGTGGTTTGTATACGGGGAGGAGCGAGACCCAGTACTTC.

This clonotype was recorded at least ten times. The V call is TRBV7-9, the J call TRBJ1-3; TRBD1 agrees at 8 bases. Trimming removed 4 bases from V and 3 bases from J; junction bases left unmatched: 2. CDR3 size: 14 residues. The germline CDR1 and CDR2 sequences are SEHNR and FQNEAQ (reference sequence). DNA for the CDR3: TGTGCCAGCAGCTCCGACAGGGGTGGAAACACCATATATTTT. This translates into CASSSDRGGNTIYF.

Concerning this clonotype itself: A read error may explain this, as a much larger clone is one base away. The rearrangement links TRBV7-2 to TRBJ2-1, with D perhaps matching TRBD2 (6 bases). The CDR3 sequence is 18 residues long. CDR1 is SGHTA and CDR2 is FQGNSA in the germline V gene. CDR3 in amino acids: CASSRNLIAESSYNERFF. CDR3 sequence (DNA): TGTGCCAGCAGCCGTAACCTAATAGCGGAGAGCTCCTACAATGAGCGGTTCTTC.

The rearrangement uses TRBV5-1 and TRBJ2-1; possibly TRBD1 or TRBD2 for D (5 bases each). Trimming took off 4 bases at V and 7 bases at J, with 15 bases between the two ends. The germline gives CDR1 SGHRS, CDR2 YFSETQ. This CDR3 has 14 residues. CDR3 in amino acids: CASSPERGRNEQFF. For the CDR3, the DNA is TGCGCCAGCAGCCCCGAAAGGGGACGGAATGAGCAGTTCTTC.

This clonotype was detected many times. This chain connects TRBV11-2 to TRBJ2-2; TRBD1 matches at 8 bases. The CDR3 contains 15 residues. The germline gives CDR1 SGHAT, CDR2 FQNNGV. V was clipped by 4 bases and J by 3 bases; unmatched bases: 4. This CDR3 reads CASSYRQGYTGELFF. Here the CDR3 DNA reads TGTGCCAGCAGCTACCGACAGGGGTACACCGGGGAGCTGTTTTTT.

In this sample, this clonotype turned up many times. This chain connects TRBV20-1 to TRBJ2-1; 7 nucleotides align to TRBD2. With 0 bases clipped from V and 2 bases from J, the junction kept 13 bases outside the gene matches. The V gene's germline CDR1 is DFQATT and CDR2 SNEGSKA (reference sequence). This CDR3 is 18 amino acids long. CDR3 region: CSARDGLVGAGTYNEQFF. The CDR3 DNA reads as TGCAGTGCTAGAGATGGACTCGTCGGAGCGGGGACCTACAATGAGCAGTTCTTC.